This T cell receptor (beta chain) was captured by sequencing in a study of blood T cell repertoires in COVID-19. Across the whole study: Acute and convalescent COVID-19 samples came from the United States, Italy and Spain. Sources were T cells, B-cell-depleted T cells, or PBMCs; the material itself was cDNA or gDNA.

In the original processing: Amplification of reference gene primers provided the estimated nucleated cell counts. TCRdb's table, derived via immunoSEQ multiplex PCR, lists solely in-frame clones and lacks some. V, J and clone size reflect that table, while D and trimming were determined from the DNA. The sample holds approximately 360,000 clones, almost 90% seen once. CDR1 is LNHDA and CDR2 is SQIVND in the germline V gene (reference sequence). This CDR3 comprises 18 residues. The ends were cut back, 5 bases at V and 3 bases at J, with 25 bases in the middle. This TCR was recovered from a man between 18 and 35 years old with active or convalescent COVID-19. The chain has TRBV19 and TRBJ1-1, with D perhaps TRBD1 (5 bases). Sequencing was performed on peripheral blood. Here the CDR3 reads CASSYAGRGYLGDTEAFF. The CDR3, as DNA: TGTGCCAGTAGTTATGCGGGGCGGGGGTATTTGGGGGACACTGAAGCTTTCTTT.